One TCR beta chain is described in this entry. This entry belongs to a study of pediatric ulcerative colitis. Trimming took off 0 bases at V and 1 base at J, with 6 bases between the two ends. This CDR3 is 14 amino acids long. CDR1 and CDR2 from the germline V gene are SGHAT and FQNNGV. TCRdb's copy holds only in-frame clones and misses some; the assay was immunoSEQ multiplex PCR. The table has over 45,000 clones, about 78% seen once. The rectum was sampled with one to two pinch biopsies at colonoscopy. This TCR was sampled from a girl aged 5-17 years with moderate ulcerative colitis. V usage is TRBV11-2 and J usage is TRBJ1-1; no reliable D call. The sequenced sample was gut tissue. The CDR3 bases are TGTGCCAGCAGCTTAGAGCCGAAGAACACTGAAGCTTTCTTT. Its translation: CASSLEPKNTEAFF. The full variable domain, rest sourced from reference TRBV11-2 and TRBJ1-1, is EAGVAQSPRYKIIEKRQSVAFWCNPISGHATLYWYQQILGQGPKLLIQFQNNGVVDDSQLPKDRFSAERLKGVDSTLKIQPAKLEDSAVYLCASSLEPKNTEAFFGQGTRLTVV.